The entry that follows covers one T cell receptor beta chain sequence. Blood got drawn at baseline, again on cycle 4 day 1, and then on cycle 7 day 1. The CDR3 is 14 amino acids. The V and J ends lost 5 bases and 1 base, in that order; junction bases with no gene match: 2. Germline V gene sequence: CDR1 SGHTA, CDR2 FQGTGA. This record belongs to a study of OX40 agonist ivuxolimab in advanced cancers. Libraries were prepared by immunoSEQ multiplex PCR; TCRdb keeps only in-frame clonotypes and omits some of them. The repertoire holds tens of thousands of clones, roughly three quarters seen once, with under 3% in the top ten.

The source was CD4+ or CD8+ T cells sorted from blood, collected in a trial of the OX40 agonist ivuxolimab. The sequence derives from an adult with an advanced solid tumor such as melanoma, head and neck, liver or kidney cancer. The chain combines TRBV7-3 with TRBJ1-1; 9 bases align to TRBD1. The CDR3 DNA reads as TGTGCCAGCAGCCAGGGACAGGGGAACACTGAAGCTTTCTTT. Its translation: CASSQGQGNTEAFF.